This passage covers 26 T cell receptor beta chains from one sample sequenced in a study of cytomegalovirus exposure and HLA in healthy donors. In the PCR, 60 Vbeta and 13 Jbeta primers were used. The table came from immunoSEQ multiplex PCR; TCRdb's copy has only in-frame clones and leaves some out. Of about 120,000 clones listed, 80% to 85% are singletons. The sample was PBMCs. The receptors shown here come from a woman aged 25 to 39 in good health and CMV-seronegative.

The sample holds a few counts of this clone. This chain links TRBV29-1 with TRBJ2-7, with D hard to call. Deletions cut 4 bases from V and 1 base from J, with 5 bases between. This CDR3 spans 11 amino acids. Germline-derived CDR1 and CDR2 are SQVTM and ANQGSEA. In DNA, the CDR3 is TGCAGCGTTGTCTATTCCTACGAGCAGTACTTC. Translation: CSVVYSYEQYF.

The V call is TRBV14, the J call TRBJ2-1; 16 nucleotides align to TRBD2. Germline assignment: CDR1 SGHDN and CDR2 FVKESK. The CDR3 length is 17 residues. The ends lost 0 bases at V and 8 bases at J; junction bases unmatched: 4. The CDR3 protein is CASSQDGTSGRVDEQFF. The CDR3, as DNA: TGTGCCAGCAGCCAAGACGGGACTAGCGGGAGGGTGGATGAGCAGTTCTTC.

The chain combines TRBV28 with TRBJ2-7, with D perhaps matching TRBD2 (5 bases). The CDR3 loop spans 14 amino acids. The germline V and J ends were trimmed by 6 bases and 7 bases, with 19 bases remaining between them. Germline CDR1 reads MDHEN; CDR2 reads SYDVKM. In DNA, the CDR3 is TGTGCCAGCAGCCAAGTCGTCCCTCCGGGAGAGCAGTACTTC. Protein: CASSQVVPPGEQYF. The full variable domain, completed using reference TRBV28 and TRBJ2-7, is DVKVTQSSRYLVKRTGEKVFLECVQDMDHENMFWYRQDPGLGLRLIYFSYDVKMKEKGDIPEGYSVSREKKERFSLILESASTNQTSMYLCASSQVVPPGEQYFGPGTRLTVT.

The rearrangement uses TRBV27 and TRBJ2-7; the D gene is possibly TRBD2 (6 bases). The CDR3 is made up of 13 amino acids. Per germline, CDR1 MNHEY and CDR2 SMNVEV (reference sequence). Trimming cost V 2 bases and J 2 bases, with 7 bases left between them. In nucleotides, the CDR3 is TGTGCCAGCAGTTTACGGGAGCCCTACGAGCAGTACTTC. Translating it yields CASSLREPYEQYF.

The chain couples TRBV4-2 to TRBJ2-2; TRBD2 is a possible D gene (6 bases). CDR3 size: 16 residues. Trimming cost V 1 base and J 5 bases, with 14 bases left between them. Germline V gene sequence: CDR1 LGHNA, CDR2 YNFKEQ. The CDR3 protein is CASSQGFGLSTGELFF. CDR3 in DNA: TGTGCCAGCAGCCAAGGTTTTGGACTATCGACCGGGGAGCTGTTTTTT.

This clone was observed once. This chain connects TRBV5-1 to TRBJ1-4; 7 bases fit TRBD1. The J segment lost 3 bases and the V segment lost 4 bases, leaving 6 bases of the junction unmatched. CDR3 length: 15 residues. Germline CDR1 reads SGHRS; CDR2 reads YFSETQ. CDR3 region: CASSTGQRANEKLFF. The DNA of the CDR3 is TGCGCCAGCAGCACGGGACAGAGAGCTAATGAAAAACTGTTTTTT.

The chain couples TRBV5-4 to TRBJ1-2; a possible D gene is TRBD1 (5 bases). Germline V lookup: CDR1 SGHNT, CDR2 YYREEE (reference sequence). The CDR3 is made up of 17 amino acids. With 1 base removed from V and 5 bases from J, the gap between germline ends came to 21 bases. The CDR3 nucleotides read TGTGCCAGCAGCTTGAAGCCGGACATCCGAGGCCCTTATGGCTACACCTTC. Its protein is CASSLKPDIRGPYGYTF.

The chain employs TRBV5-1 and TRBJ2-1; D ambiguous. This CDR3 comprises 14 residues. The germline V gene encodes CDR1 SGHRS and CDR2 YFSETQ. The V end was cut by 4 bases, the J end by 4 bases, with 12 bases between. CDR3 coding DNA: TGCGCCAGCAGCGCTAACGAGTTTTACAATGAGCAGTTCTTC. Translated, it gives CASSANEFYNEQFF.

This chain links TRBV10-3 with TRBJ2-7; 9 bases are shared with TRBD2. Germline-derived CDR1 and CDR2 are ENHRY and SYGVKD. J lost 1 base, V lost 5 bases, and 6 bases had no gene match. The CDR3 runs to 15 residues. CDR3 residues: CAISTGTSFSYEQYF. The CDR3 coding sequence is TGTGCCATCAGTACCGGGACTAGCTTTTCCTACGAGCAGTACTTC.

The CDR3 reads CASSYSGTSYEQFF. The CDR3 nucleotides read TGTGCCAGCAGTTACTCGGGGACTAGCTATGAGCAGTTCTTC. The V call is TRBV6-5, the J call TRBJ2-1; 9 bases fit TRBD2. The CDR3 runs to 14 residues. The germline gives CDR1 MNHEY, CDR2 SVGAGI. The V and J ends lost 0 bases and 8 bases, in that order; junction bases with no gene match: 2.

This clone was seen once. This chain joins TRBV7-8 and TRBJ2-1; 12 bases agree with TRBD2. The CDR3 spans 16 residues. From germline, CDR1 is SGHVS and CDR2 FQNEAQ. Trimming cost V 5 bases and J 2 bases; bases outside gene matches: 4. CDR3 DNA: TGTGCCAGCAGCCCAGCTAGCGGGAGGGCCTACAATGAGCAGTTCTTC. Encoded protein: CASSPASGRAYNEQFF.

DNA for the CDR3: TGTGCCAGCAGCTTAGGCACAGGGGACGAGCAGTACTTC. Its translation: CASSLGTGDEQYF. The chain uses TRBV5-6 and TRBJ2-7; 7 bases align to TRBD1. This CDR3 comprises 13 residues. Trimming took 2 bases from V and 5 from J; bases not matched to a gene: 4. Germline-derived CDR1 and CDR2 are SGHDT and YYEEEE. The full variable domain, rest sourced from reference TRBV5-6 and TRBJ2-7, is DAGVTQSPTHLIKTRGQQVTLRCSPKSGHDTVSWYQQALGQGPQFIFQYYEEEERQRGNFPDRFSGHQFPNYSSELNVNALLLGDSALYLCASSLGTGDEQYFGPGTRLTVT.

This clone was seen a single time. The chain employs TRBV11-2 and TRBJ1-2; D gene uncertain. CDR3 length equals 15 residues. CDR1 and CDR2 from the germline V gene are SGHAT and FQNNGV. Trimming cost V 1 base and J 0 bases, with 9 bases left between them. The chain's CDR3 is CASSLVSGSNYGYTF. The DNA for the CDR3 is TGTGCCAGCAGCTTAGTGTCGGGGTCTAACTATGGCTACACCTTC. Full variable domain (remainder filled in from reference TRBV11-2 and TRBJ1-2): EAGVAQSPRYKIIEKRQSVAFWCNPISGHATLYWYQQILGQGPKLLIQFQNNGVVDDSQLPKDRFSAERLKGVDSTLKIQPAKLEDSAVYLCASSLVSGSNYGYTFGSGTRLTVV.

The V gene is TRBV4-1, the J gene TRBJ2-3; 8 nucleotides align to TRBD2. The CDR3 extends over 15 amino acids. Looked up from germline, CDR1 is MGHRA and CDR2 is YSYEKL. J was trimmed by 5 bases and V by 2 bases; bases with no gene match: 6. The CDR3 bases are TGCGCCAGCAGCCAACGGGGGGGAGCTGGAGATACGCAGTATTTT. Its translation is CASSQRGGAGDTQYF.

The gene calls are TRBV30 and TRBJ2-1; 8 nucleotides line up with TRBD1. CDR1 GTSNPN and CDR2 SVGIG come from the germline V gene (reference sequence). This CDR3 spans 13 amino acids. The V segment lost 2 bases and the J segment 7 bases; nucleotides outside the gene matches: 4. The CDR3 DNA is TGTGCCTGGAGTCCGAACAGGGGGAATGAGCAGTTCTTC. This encodes CAWSPNRGNEQFF. The entire variable domain, with the rest obtained from reference TRBV30 and TRBJ2-1, is as follows: SQTIHQWPATLVQPVGSPLSLECTVEGTSNPNLYWYRQAAGRGLQLLFYSVGIGQISSEVPQNLSASRPQDRQFILSSKKLLLSDSGFYLCAWSPNRGNEQFFGPGTRLTVL.

The rearrangement uses TRBV5-1 and TRBJ1-2, with 7 bases aligning to TRBD1. The CDR3 has 15 residues. V shed 7 bases, J shed 3 bases, and the junction held 12 bases outside the gene matches. CDR1 and CDR2 (germline): SGHRS, YFSETQ. The DNA of the CDR3 is TGCGCCAGCGGCGCACAGGGGTTGGCTGACTATGGCTACACCTTC. As protein: CASGAQGLADYGYTF.

The rearrangement joins TRBV7-8 to TRBJ2-7, with D uncertain. This CDR3 is built from 13 residues. V gave up 0 bases and J gave up 4 bases, with 7 bases separating them. In germline, CDR1 is SGHVS, CDR2 FQNEAQ. CDR3 nucleotide sequence: TGTGCCAGCAGCTTAGCACTGAGTTACGAGCAGTACTTC. It is translated as CASSLALSYEQYF.

This clone has a single count. V usage is TRBV19 and J usage is TRBJ1-1, with no clear D. V lost 3 bases and J lost 0, with 20 bases in between. The CDR3 sequence is 18 residues long. CDR1 and CDR2 from the germline V gene are LNHDA and SQIVND (reference sequence). CDR3 nucleotide sequence: TGTGCCAGTAGTATTATTGGAGGAGGGTCCCCAATGAACACTGAAGCTTTCTTT. Translating it yields CASSIIGGGSPMNTEAFF. Variable domain in full (rest from reference TRBV19 and TRBJ1-1): DGGITQSPKYLFRKEGQNVTLSCEQNLNHDAMYWYRQDPGQGLRLIYYSQIVNDFQKGDIAEGYSVSREKKESFPLTVTSAQKNPTAFYLCASSIIGGGSPMNTEAFFGQGTRLTVV.

This clone was seen only once. The chain carries TRBV5-6 and TRBJ2-7; tentatively, D is TRBD1 (6 bases). Trimming cost V 0 bases and J 5 bases, with 12 bases left between them. The CDR3 consists of 14 residues. Germline V gives CDR1 SGHDT, CDR2 YYEEEE. The CDR3 coding sequence is TGTGCCAGCAGCTTGGGCCTCCCAGGGGACGAGCAGTACTTC. It specifies CASSLGLPGDEQYF.

The chain employs TRBV6-1 and TRBJ2-5; 11 nucleotides line up with TRBD2. The CDR3 has 16 residues. Germline CDR1 and CDR2: MNHNS and SASEGT. Germline trimming cut 0 bases from V and 4 bases from J; bases unmatched to any gene: 4. The CDR3 here is CASSEALAGGTETQYF. Written as DNA, the CDR3 is TGTGCCAGCAGTGAAGCCCTAGCGGGAGGTACAGAGACCCAGTACTTC.

The chain couples TRBV10-1 to TRBJ2-5; D ambiguous. TRBJ2-7 explains the end of the DNA better; the J call may be wrong. The CDR3 length is 13 residues. Germline values: CDR1 WNHNN, CDR2 SYGVQD (reference sequence). This chain's CDR3 is CASRGDYSYEQYF. The CDR3 region has the DNA TGCGCCAGCAGGGGCGATTACTCCTACGAGCAGTACTTC.

This chain connects TRBV11-2 to TRBJ2-3; 9 nucleotides match TRBD2. Germline trimming cut 5 bases from V and 1 base from J; bases unmatched to any gene: 16. The germline V gene has CDR1 SGHAT and CDR2 FQNNGV. This CDR3 comprises 19 residues. CDR3 amino acids: CASSPKGGTSPDGTDTQYF. The CDR3 DNA sequence: TGTGCCAGCAGCCCCAAGGGGGGGACTAGCCCCGATGGCACAGATACGCAGTATTTT.

The rearrangement uses TRBV10-1 and TRBJ2-2; 9 bases are shared with TRBD2. The trim removed 2 bases at V and 8 bases at J, leaving 6 bases unmatched. Per the germline V gene, CDR1 is WNHNN and CDR2 is SYGVQD (reference sequence). This CDR3 has 15 amino acids. CDR3 protein: CASSEGLAGTGELFF. CDR3 DNA sequence: TGCGCCAGCAGTGAGGGCCTAGCGGGAACAGGGGAGCTGTTTTTT.

The V call is TRBV2, the J call TRBJ2-1; D unclear. The germline gives CDR1 SNHLY, CDR2 FYNNEI. The CDR3 totals 13 residues. Deletions cut 3 bases from V and 4 bases from J, with 7 bases between. The CDR3 DNA follows: TGTGCCAGCAGTGACGATAGATACAATGAGCAGTTCTTC. It is translated as CASSDDRYNEQFF.

In its sample, this clone was seen once. This chain connects TRBV10-2 to TRBJ1-1; 7 nucleotides line up with TRBD1. The J segment lost 5 bases and the V segment lost 7 bases, leaving 4 bases of the junction unmatched. The CDR3 has 12 amino acids. Germline assignment: CDR1 WSHSY and CDR2 SAAADI. The CDR3, as DNA: TGCGCCAGCATCCAGGGGGATACTGAAGCTTTCTTT. This encodes CASIQGDTEAFF.

The gene calls are TRBV28 and TRBJ2-5; D might be TRBD1 (5 bases). The J call is in doubt because the DNA end fits TRBJ2-7 better. Germline CDR1 reads MDHEN; CDR2 reads SYDVKM. The CDR3 consists of 12 residues. CDR3 residues: CASSGASYEQYF. The CDR3 nucleotides read TGTGCCAGCAGTGGGGCCTCCTACGAGCAGTACTTC.